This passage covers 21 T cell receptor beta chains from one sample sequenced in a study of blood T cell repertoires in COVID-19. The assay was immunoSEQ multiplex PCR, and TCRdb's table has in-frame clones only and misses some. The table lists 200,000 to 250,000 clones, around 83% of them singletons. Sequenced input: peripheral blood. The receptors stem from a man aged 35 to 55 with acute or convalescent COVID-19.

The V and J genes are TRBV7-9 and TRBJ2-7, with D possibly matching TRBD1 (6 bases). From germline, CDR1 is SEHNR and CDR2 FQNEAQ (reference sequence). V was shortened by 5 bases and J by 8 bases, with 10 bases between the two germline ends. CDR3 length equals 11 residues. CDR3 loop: CASSPGTKQYF. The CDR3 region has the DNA TGTGCCAGCAGCCCCGGGACAAAGCAGTACTTC.

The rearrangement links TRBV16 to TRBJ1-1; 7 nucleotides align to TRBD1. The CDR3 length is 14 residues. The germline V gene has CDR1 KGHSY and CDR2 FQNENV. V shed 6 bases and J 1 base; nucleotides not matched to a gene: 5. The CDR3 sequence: CASRPTGANTEAFF. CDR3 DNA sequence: TGTGCCAGCAGGCCCACAGGGGCGAACACTGAAGCTTTCTTT.

The CDR3 coding sequence is TGTGCCAGCCGTACAGGGGAGGCTGAGCAGTTCTTC. It encodes CASRTGEAEQFF. The rearrangement links TRBV6-5 to TRBJ2-1; possibly TRBD1 for D (7 bases). V was trimmed by 8 bases and J by 9 bases, leaving 14 bases between them. This CDR3 has 12 amino acids. Germline V CDR1 and CDR2: MNHEY, SVGAGI.

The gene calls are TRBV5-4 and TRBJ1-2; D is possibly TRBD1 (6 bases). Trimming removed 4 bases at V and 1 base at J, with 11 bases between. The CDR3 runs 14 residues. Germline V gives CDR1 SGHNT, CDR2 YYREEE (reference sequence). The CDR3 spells CASSAGTSNYGYTF. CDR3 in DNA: TGTGCCAGCAGCGCCGGGACAAGTAACTATGGCTACACCTTC.

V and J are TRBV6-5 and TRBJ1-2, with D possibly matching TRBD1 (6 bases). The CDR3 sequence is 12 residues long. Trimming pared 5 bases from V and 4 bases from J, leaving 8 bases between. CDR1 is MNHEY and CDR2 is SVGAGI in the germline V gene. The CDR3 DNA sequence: TGTGCCAGCAGTACAGGGATCTATGGCTACACCTTC. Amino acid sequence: CASSTGIYGYTF.

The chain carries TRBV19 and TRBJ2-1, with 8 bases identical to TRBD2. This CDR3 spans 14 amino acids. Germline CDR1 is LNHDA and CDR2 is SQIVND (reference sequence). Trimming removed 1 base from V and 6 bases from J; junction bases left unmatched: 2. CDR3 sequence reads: CASSIAGGLNEQFF. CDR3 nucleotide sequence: TGTGCCAGTAGTATAGCGGGGGGGCTCAATGAGCAGTTCTTC.

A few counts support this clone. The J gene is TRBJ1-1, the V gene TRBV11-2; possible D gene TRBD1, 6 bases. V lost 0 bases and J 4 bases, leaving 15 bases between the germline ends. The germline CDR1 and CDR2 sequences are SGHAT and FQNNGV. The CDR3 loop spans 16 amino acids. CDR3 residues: CASSLEAGARGTEAFF. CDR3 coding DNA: TGTGCCAGCAGCTTAGAGGCAGGAGCCAGGGGCACTGAAGCTTTCTTT.

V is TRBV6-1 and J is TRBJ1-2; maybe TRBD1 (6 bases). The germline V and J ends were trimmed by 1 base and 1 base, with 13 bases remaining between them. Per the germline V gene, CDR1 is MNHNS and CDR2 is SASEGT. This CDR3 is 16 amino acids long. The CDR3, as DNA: TGTGCCAGCAGTGAAGATGGGACACCTCTTAACTATGGCTACACCTTC. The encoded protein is CASSEDGTPLNYGYTF.

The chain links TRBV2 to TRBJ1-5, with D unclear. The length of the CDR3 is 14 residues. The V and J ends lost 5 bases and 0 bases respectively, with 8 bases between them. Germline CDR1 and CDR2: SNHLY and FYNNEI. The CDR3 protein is CASSQSNSNQPQHF. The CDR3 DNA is TGTGCCAGCAGTCAATCAAATAGCAATCAGCCCCAGCATTTT.

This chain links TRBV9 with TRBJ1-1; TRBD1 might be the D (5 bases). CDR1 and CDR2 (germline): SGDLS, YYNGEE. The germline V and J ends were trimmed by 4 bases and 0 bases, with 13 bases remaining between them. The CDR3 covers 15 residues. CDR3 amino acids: CASSLGPTMNTEAFF. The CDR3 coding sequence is TGTGCCAGCAGCTTGGGGCCTACAATGAACACTGAAGCTTTCTTT.

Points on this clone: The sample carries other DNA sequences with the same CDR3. This CDR3 reads CASRESDYGYTF. Written as DNA, the CDR3 is TGCGCCAGCAGAGAGTCTGACTATGGCTACACCTTC. The chain joins TRBV5-1 to TRBJ1-2, with D unclear. Looked up from germline, CDR1 is SGHRS and CDR2 is YFSETQ. V lost 5 bases, J lost 3 bases, and 8 bases lay in between. There are 12 residues in the CDR3.

CDR3 region: CAWTLLSASEAFF. The CDR3 coding sequence is TGTGCCTGGACTCTTTTGTCTGCGAGTGAAGCTTTCTTT. The chain joins TRBV30 to TRBJ1-1; D is undetermined. The CDR3 is 13 residues long. The V gene's germline CDR1 is GTSNPN and CDR2 SVGIG (reference sequence). V was shortened by 4 bases and J by 7 bases, with 16 bases between the two germline ends. The variable domain in full, completed from reference TRBV30 and TRBJ1-1, reads SQTIHQWPATLVQPVGSPLSLECTVEGTSNPNLYWYRQAAGRGLQLLFYSVGIGQISSEVPQNLSASRPQDRQFILSSKKLLLSDSGFYLCAWTLLSASEAFFGQGTRLTVV.

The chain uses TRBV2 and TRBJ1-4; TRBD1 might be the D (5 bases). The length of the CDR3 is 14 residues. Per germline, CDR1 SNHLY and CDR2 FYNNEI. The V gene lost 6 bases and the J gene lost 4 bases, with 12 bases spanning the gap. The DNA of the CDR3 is TGTGCCAGCAGAGAGACAGAGCATAATGAAAAACTGTTTTTT. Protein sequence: CASRETEHNEKLFF.

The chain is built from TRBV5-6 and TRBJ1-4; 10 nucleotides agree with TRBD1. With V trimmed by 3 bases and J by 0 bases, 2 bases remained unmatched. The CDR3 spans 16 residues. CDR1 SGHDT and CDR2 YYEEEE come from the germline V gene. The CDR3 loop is CASSSGQGTTNEKLFF. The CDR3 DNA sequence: TGTGCCAGCAGCTCGGGACAGGGGACAACTAATGAAAAACTGTTTTTT.

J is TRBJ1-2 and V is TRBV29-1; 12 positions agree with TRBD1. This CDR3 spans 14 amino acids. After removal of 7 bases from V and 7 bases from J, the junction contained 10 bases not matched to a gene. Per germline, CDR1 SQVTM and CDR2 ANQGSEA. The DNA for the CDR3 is TGCAGCGCAGGGACAGGGGGCGTTTCGAGTGGCTACACCTTC. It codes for CSAGTGGVSSGYTF. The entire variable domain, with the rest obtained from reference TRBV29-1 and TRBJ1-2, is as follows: SAVISQKPSRDICQRGTSLTIQCQVDSQVTMMFWYRQQPGQSLTLIATANQGSEATYESGFVIDKFPISRPNLTFSTLTVSNMSPEDSSIYLCSAGTGGVSSGYTFGSGTRLTVV.

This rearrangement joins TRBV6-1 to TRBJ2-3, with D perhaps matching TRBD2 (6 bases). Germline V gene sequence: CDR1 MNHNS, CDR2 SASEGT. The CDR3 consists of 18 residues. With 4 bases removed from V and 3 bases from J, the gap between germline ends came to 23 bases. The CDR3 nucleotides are TGTGCCAGCAGTGTAACCCTGGGCGGAGGGGCGCGGACAGATACGCAGTATTTT. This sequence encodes CASSVTLGGGARTDTQYF.

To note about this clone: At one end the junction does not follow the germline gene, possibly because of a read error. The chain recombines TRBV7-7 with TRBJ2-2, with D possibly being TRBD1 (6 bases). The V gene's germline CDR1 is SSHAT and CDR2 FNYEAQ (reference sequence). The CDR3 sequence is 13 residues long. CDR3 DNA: TGTGCTAGCAGCCACAGGGACACCGGGGAGCTGTTTTTT. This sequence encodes CASSHRDTGELFF.

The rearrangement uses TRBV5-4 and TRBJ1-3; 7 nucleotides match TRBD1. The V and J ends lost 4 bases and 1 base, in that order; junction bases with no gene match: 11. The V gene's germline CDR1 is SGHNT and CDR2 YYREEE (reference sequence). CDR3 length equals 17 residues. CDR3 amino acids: CASSTGQARGSGNTIYF. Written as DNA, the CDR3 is TGTGCCAGCAGCACCGGACAGGCACGGGGTTCTGGAAACACCATATATTTT.

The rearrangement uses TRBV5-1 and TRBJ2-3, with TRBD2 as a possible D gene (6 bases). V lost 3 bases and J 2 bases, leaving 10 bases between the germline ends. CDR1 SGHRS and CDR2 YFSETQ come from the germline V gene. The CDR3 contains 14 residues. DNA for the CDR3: TGCGCCAGCAGCTCCGGGACTTTCACAGATACGCAGTATTTT. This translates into CASSSGTFTDTQYF.

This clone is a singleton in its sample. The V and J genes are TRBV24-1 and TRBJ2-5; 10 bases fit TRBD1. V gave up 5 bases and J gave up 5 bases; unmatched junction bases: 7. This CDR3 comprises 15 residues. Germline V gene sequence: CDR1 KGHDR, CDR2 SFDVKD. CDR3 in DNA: TGTGCCACCAGTGCCCCGGGACAGGGGAGGGAGACCCAGTACTTC. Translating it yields CATSAPGQGRETQYF.

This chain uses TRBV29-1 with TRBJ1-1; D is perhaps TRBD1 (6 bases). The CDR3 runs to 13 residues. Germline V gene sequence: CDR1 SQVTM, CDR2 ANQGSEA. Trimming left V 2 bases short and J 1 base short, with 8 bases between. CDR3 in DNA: TGCAGCGTTGAATGGGGGCGGAACACTGAAGCTTTCTTT. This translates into CSVEWGRNTEAFF.